The 4 T cell receptor beta chains below come from one sample, sequenced in a study of T cells after yellow fever vaccination. TCRdb itself ran the 5' RACE reads through MiXCR, one entry per CDR3 protein. Of 500,000 to 650,000 distinct CDR3 sequences listed, around a sixth are singletons. Sequenced material: PBMCs, taken 5 to 6 days after the first yellow fever vaccination. The origin of the receptors is a man aged 18 to 29 who received the YFV17D yellow fever vaccine.

The V and J genes are TRBV5-1 and TRBJ2-5; D perhaps matches TRBD2 (5 bases). Deletions cut 2 bases from V and 1 base from J, with 9 bases between. In germline, CDR1 is SGHRS, CDR2 YFSETQ. The CDR3 consists of 14 residues. The CDR3 loop reads CASSFGLSQETQYF. Written as DNA, the CDR3 is TGCGCCAGCAGCTTCGGACTGAGCCAAGAGACCCAGTACTTC. Filled out from reference TRBV5-1 and TRBJ2-5, the complete variable domain reads KAGVTQTPRYLIKTRGQQVTLSCSPISGHRSVSWYQQTPGQGLQFLFEYFSETQRNKGNFPGRFSGRQFSNSRSEMNVSTLELGDSALYLCASSFGLSQETQYFGPGTRLLVL.

This clonotype came up a few times. V is TRBV20-1 and J is TRBJ1-1; D is uncertain. The CDR3 runs 13 residues. Germline values: CDR1 DFQATT, CDR2 SNEGSKA (reference sequence). In nucleotides, the CDR3 is TGCAGGCTGCCCCTAGCGTGGGACACTGAAGCTTTCTTT. This codes for CRLPLAWDTEAFF.

This clonotype was counted a few times. The chain links TRBV27 to TRBJ1-5; TRBD1 matches 12 bases. CDR3 length: 16 amino acids. With 6 bases clipped from V and 5 bases from J, the junction kept 8 bases outside the gene matches. Germline V gives CDR1 MNHEY, CDR2 SMNVEV (reference sequence). The CDR3, as DNA: TGTGCCAGCAGCCATGGGACAGGGGGCAGGCATCAGCCCCAGCATTTT. Its translation: CASSHGTGGRHQPQHF.

This clonotype appeared a few times. The V and J genes are TRBV11-3 and TRBJ2-3; 11 nucleotides align to TRBD2. The CDR3 runs 16 residues. With 3 bases clipped from V and 1 base from J, the junction kept 3 bases outside the gene matches. Germline loops: CDR1 SGHNT, CDR2 YENEEA. The CDR3 loop is CASSLGLAARTDTQYF. The DNA for the CDR3 is TGTGCCAGCAGCTTGGGACTAGCGGCCCGCACAGATACGCAGTATTTT.